These 15 T cell receptor beta chains were all obtained from the same sample, sequenced in a study of T cell clonotyping in hematopoietic cell transplantation. Data came from immunoSEQ multiplex PCR; TCRdb stores just in-frame clones and leaves some out. The sample carries 35,000 to 45,000 clones, over 85% recorded once. Time point: recipient sample about 28 days before transplant, after cytoreduction. This sample comprised peripheral blood mononuclear cells, obtained before stem cell transplant. Source of these receptors: a man aged 35-49 years with chronic myeloid leukemia. Some clones in this sample may be carry-over from other donors' samples.

The rearrangement links TRBV28 to TRBJ1-3, with no clear D. The germline gives CDR1 MDHEN, CDR2 SYDVKM. V dropped 6 bases and J dropped 2 bases, with 11 bases sitting between them. The CDR3 sequence is 14 residues long. As DNA, the CDR3 is TGTGCCAGCAGCCCCTTTGGCACTGGAAACACCATATATTTT. Amino acids: CASSPFGTGNTIYF.

The chain carries TRBV30 and TRBJ2-3; 10 bases are shared with TRBD2. There are 15 residues in the CDR3. The trim removed 0 bases at V and 2 bases at J, leaving 2 bases unmatched. The V gene's germline CDR1 is GTSNPN and CDR2 SVGIG (reference sequence). CDR3 protein: CAWSVGLAATDTQYF. In DNA form, the CDR3 reads TGTGCCTGGAGTGTAGGACTAGCGGCCACAGATACGCAGTATTTT.

This clone was seen more than once but under ten times. The V gene is TRBV4-2, the J gene TRBJ1-2; TRBD1 is a possible D gene (6 bases). Germline lookup yields CDR1 LGHNA and CDR2 YNFKEQ. V was pared by 0 bases and J by 4 bases, with 15 bases between. There are 16 residues in the CDR3. CDR3 bases: TGTGCCAGCAGCCAAGATGGCGGAGACAGGCCCTATGGCTACACCTTC. As protein: CASSQDGGDRPYGYTF.

The chain combines TRBV28 with TRBJ1-5; D is perhaps TRBD1 (6 bases). There are 14 residues in the CDR3. Trimming cost V 5 bases and J 10 bases, with 18 bases left between them. Germline loops: CDR1 MDHEN, CDR2 SYDVKM. CDR3 protein: CASSPDPQGRPQHF. Written as DNA, the CDR3 is TGTGCCAGCAGTCCGGACCCTCAGGGGAGACCCCAGCATTTT.

This clone has a single count. The chain has TRBV5-1 and TRBJ1-1, with 7 bases fitting TRBD1. Germline V lookup: CDR1 SGHRS, CDR2 YFSETQ. CDR3 length equals 13 residues. Trimming at V came to 2 bases and at J to 4 bases, leaving 2 bases not matched to a gene. In nucleotides, the CDR3 is TGCGCCAGCAGCTTATCAGGGGGCACTGAAGCTTTCTTT. This sequence encodes CASSLSGGTEAFF.

V usage is TRBV7-9 and J usage is TRBJ2-7; D is uncertain. The germline V and J ends were trimmed by 5 bases and 5 bases, with 7 bases remaining between them. CDR1 is SEHNR and CDR2 is FQNEAQ in the germline V gene (reference sequence). The CDR3 consists of 11 residues. The DNA of the CDR3 is TGTGCCAGCAGCCGTATGGACGAGCAGTACTTC. Residues: CASSRMDEQYF.

The rearrangement joins TRBV4-1 to TRBJ1-2; TRBD1 is a possible D gene (5 bases). The CDR3 length is 16 residues. Trimming took 0 bases from V and 8 from J, leaving 19 bases between them. CDR1 and CDR2 (germline): MGHRA, YSYEKL. CDR3 region: CASSQEDQGLVYGYTF. The DNA of the CDR3 is TGCGCCAGCAGCCAAGAAGACCAGGGTTTGGTCTACGGCTACACCTTC.

This clone was observed a single time. This chain joins TRBV2 and TRBJ1-1; the D is unclear. The CDR3 runs 11 residues. Germline CDR1 SNHLY, CDR2 FYNNEI. V was cut by 7 bases and J by 7 bases, with 10 bases left in between. The CDR3 protein is CASMWGFEAFF. CDR3 in DNA: TGTGCCAGCATGTGGGGTTTTGAAGCTTTCTTT.

This clone is a singleton in its sample. The chain couples TRBV4-1 to TRBJ2-7; 9 nucleotides match TRBD1. The CDR3 covers 15 residues. Trimming took 2 bases from V and 0 from J; bases not matched to a gene: 2. Germline-derived CDR1 and CDR2 are MGHRA and YSYEKL. The DNA of the CDR3 is TGCGCCAGCAGCCAAAGGACAGGGGACTCCTACGAGCAGTACTTC. It codes for CASSQRTGDSYEQYF.

The genes are TRBV19 and TRBJ2-3; unclear D gene. The CDR3 totals 18 residues. Germline loops: CDR1 LNHDA, CDR2 SQIVND (reference sequence). Trimming removed 2 bases from V and 1 base from J, with 19 bases in between. The CDR3 protein is CASSISASGSWGTDTQYF. CDR3 coding DNA: TGTGCCAGTAGTATATCCGCCTCGGGTTCTTGGGGCACAGATACGCAGTATTTT.

The chain carries TRBV5-1 and TRBJ1-1, with 9 nucleotides matching TRBD1. The length of the CDR3 is 15 residues. Germline V lookup: CDR1 SGHRS, CDR2 YFSETQ. Trimming removed 2 bases from V and 5 bases from J; junction bases left unmatched: 7. Here the CDR3 DNA reads TGCGCCAGCAGCTTTGGTGGGACAGGGCGGACTGAAGCTTTCTTT. Its protein is CASSFGGTGRTEAFF.

V gene TRBV5-1 combines with J gene TRBJ2-2, with no clear D. Germline loops: CDR1 SGHRS, CDR2 YFSETQ. The ends were cut back, 0 bases at V and 2 bases at J, with 11 bases in the middle. The CDR3 extends over 16 amino acids. CDR3 in amino acids: CASSLETAENTGELFF. Written as DNA, the CDR3 is TGCGCCAGCAGCTTGGAGACGGCTGAAAACACCGGGGAGCTGTTTTTT.

The V and J genes are TRBV19 and TRBJ2-3; no clear D. Germline values: CDR1 LNHDA, CDR2 SQIVND (reference sequence). The CDR3 loop spans 16 amino acids. V was clipped by 3 bases and J by 1 base, with 14 bases between them. CDR3 residues: CASSIQRYRGTDTQYF. In DNA form, the CDR3 reads TGTGCCAGTAGTATCCAACGGTATAGGGGCACAGATACGCAGTATTTT.

The genes are TRBV30 and TRBJ1-3; D may be TRBD1 (5 bases). Germline CDR1 is GTSNPN and CDR2 is SVGIG (reference sequence). CDR3 length: 14 residues. Trimming shortened V by 0 bases and J by 5 bases, and 11 bases separated the two germline ends. As DNA, the CDR3 is TGTGCCTGGAGTGTACGGGCAGGGAGAAACACCATATATTTT. It yields the protein CAWSVRAGRNTIYF.

The chain joins TRBV4-2 to TRBJ2-7; D is unresolved. The CDR3 sequence is 15 residues long. CDR1 LGHNA and CDR2 YNFKEQ come from the germline V gene. V was pared by 4 bases and J by 4 bases, with 17 bases between. In DNA form, the CDR3 reads TGTGCCAGCAGCCCTGGTGAGGCGCTTGGGTACGAGCAGTACTTC. Translating it yields CASSPGEALGYEQYF.